Detailed here is one T cell receptor (beta chain). The antigen is unknown. This specimen belongs to a study of long-term antiretroviral therapy in people with HIV. Runs used v3.0 of the immunoSEQ assay and were done at survey level. TCRdb's copy holds only in-frame clones and misses some; the assay was immunoSEQ multiplex PCR. The sample has under 35,000 clones, nearly 95% seen once. Amounts of about 0.9-11 million cryopreserved PBMC were held in the samples before DNA extraction. Findings of the study overall: Compared with controls, HIV repertoires showed narrower CDR3 length ranges. Repertoire composition at all time points was dominated by clones that had expanded before ART. Therapy changes, viral resistance and ART adherence were not documented in the available data.

Germline V gives CDR1 LGHNA, CDR2 YNFKEQ. This CDR3 contains 15 residues. Germline trimming cut 0 bases from V and 5 bases from J; bases unmatched to any gene: 6. The chain combines TRBV4-2 with TRBJ2-5; 7 nucleotides match TRBD1. The material was unsorted PBMCs, obtained more than 5 years after starting antiretroviral therapy. The sequence derives from a woman aged 50 to 65 with HIV. The CDR3 DNA is TGTGCCAGCAGCCAAGATACAGGGGCTGGGGAGACCCAGTACTTC. It specifies CASSQDTGAGETQYF.